A single sample gave rise to the 7 T cell receptor beta chains below, sequenced in a study of T-cell memory formation after mild COVID-19. TCRdb reanalysed the 5' RACE reads using MiXCR and keeps one entry per CDR3 protein. The sample has hundreds of thousands of distinct CDR3 sequences; roughly 14% are singletons. Sequenced sample: PBMCs or a T cell subset sorted from them (not recorded which). These receptor sequences come from a man younger than 30 who had mild COVID-19 (a few samples of this study predate the infection). Cell type and time point are not known.

The CDR3 sequence is CASSPPGTDLETQYF. CDR3 nucleotide sequence: TGTGCCAGCAGTCCCCCCGGGACAGATCTTGAGACCCAGTACTTC. The chain has TRBV6-2 or TRBV6-3 and TRBJ2-5; 7 nucleotides line up with TRBD1. The CDR3 is 15 amino acids. In germline, CDR1 is MNHEY, CDR2 SVGEGT. V lost 5 bases, J lost 5 bases, and 11 bases stayed unmatched.

The V and J genes are TRBV7-2 and TRBJ1-4; D not certain. Trimming took 1 base from V and 4 from J, leaving 16 bases between them. This CDR3 is 17 amino acids long. Per germline, CDR1 SGHTA and CDR2 FQGNSA. The CDR3 DNA reads TGTGCCAGCAGCTTAGAGGGCCGGGAAAGAAATAATGAAAAACTGTTTTTT. This sequence encodes CASSLEGRERNNEKLFF.

This sequence joins TRBV5-1 and TRBJ1-1; the D is unclear. This CDR3 is built from 14 residues. Per germline, CDR1 SGHRS and CDR2 YFSETQ. Trimming removed 1 base at V and 0 bases at J, with 7 bases between. CDR3 sequence (DNA): TGCGCCAGCAGCTTGAAGGGCTTGAACACTGAAGCTTTCTTT. Its translation: CASSLKGLNTEAFF.

This clonotype was counted at least ten times. The chain employs TRBV7-7 and TRBJ2-3, with 7 nucleotides matching TRBD1. The V gene end was trimmed by 5 bases and the J gene end by 0 bases; junction bases not matched to a gene: 5. CDR1 and CDR2 (germline): SSHAT, FNYEAQ (reference sequence). The CDR3 runs to 15 residues. CDR3 sequence (DNA): TGTGCCAGCAGCCCGACAGGGTTCAGCACAGATACGCAGTATTTT. It codes for CASSPTGFSTDTQYF. The variable domain in full, completed from reference TRBV7-7 and TRBJ2-3, reads GAGVSQSPRYKVTKRGQDVTLRCDPISSHATLYWYQQALGQGPEFLTYFNYEAQPDKSGLPSDRFSAERPEGSISTLTIQRTEQRDSAMYRCASSPTGFSTDTQYFGPGTRLTVL.

The rearrangement uses TRBV4-1 and TRBJ1-2; D is perhaps TRBD1 (6 bases). Germline assignment: CDR1 MGHRA and CDR2 YSYEKL. Trimming shortened V by 2 bases and J by 6 bases, and 22 bases separated the two germline ends. The CDR3 length is 17 residues. CDR3 region: CASSQTGSRPFRDGYTF. The CDR3 DNA sequence: TGCGCCAGCAGCCAAACAGGGTCTAGACCATTTCGGGATGGCTACACCTTC.

Only a few counts were recorded for this clonotype. The genes are TRBV5-1 and TRBJ2-5; TRBD1 aligns across 7 bases. The V and J ends lost 7 bases and 0 bases, in that order; junction bases with no gene match: 6. Germline lookup yields CDR1 SGHRS and CDR2 YFSETQ. This CDR3 is 14 amino acids long. In DNA form, the CDR3 reads TGCGCCAGCCACCGGGACAGCAACCAAGAGACCCAGTACTTC. Translation: CASHRDSNQETQYF.

This clonotype was picked up one time. V is TRBV7-6 and J is TRBJ2-5; D ambiguous. This CDR3 contains 13 residues. Germline V gene sequence: CDR1 SGHVS, CDR2 FNYEAQ. V lost 5 bases to trimming and J lost 9 bases, with 16 bases between them. The CDR3 spells CASSQHGVVAQYF. CDR3 bases: TGTGCCAGCAGCCAACATGGGGTTGTGGCCCAGTACTTC.